The 18 T cell receptor beta chains listed next were all sequenced from one sample in a study of T cells in Graves' hyperthyroidism and ophthalmopathy. Researchers amplified the TCR beta CDR3 regions from RNA transcripts. The HTBI primer set drove a first-round RT-PCR of the TCR CDR3. TCRdb re-called the multiplex PCR reads through MiXCR, storing one row per CDR3 protein. This sample yields approximately 600,000 distinct CDR3 sequences, of which 15% to 20% are seen a single time; about 3.8% belongs to the top ten. Sequencing input: blood. These receptors were collected from a woman aged 25 to 39 with Graves' hyperthyroidism.

The rearrangement links TRBV20-1 to TRBJ1-1; tentative D call: TRBD1 (5 bases). The V gene's germline CDR1 is DFQATT and CDR2 SNEGSKA (reference sequence). Between the trimmed V and J ends, which lost 8 bases and 3 bases, there was a span of 19 bases. This CDR3 has 14 residues. CDR3 sequence reads: CSTTTGGLYTEAFF. The CDR3 DNA sequence: TGCAGTACAACTACAGGTGGTTTGTACACTGAAGCTTTCTTT.

This clonotype occurred a few times. The chain is built from TRBV6-1 and TRBJ2-7; D may be TRBD1 or TRBD2 (5 bases each). Germline CDR1 MNHNS, CDR2 SASEGT. The CDR3 has 15 residues. V lost 7 bases and J 0 bases, leaving 16 bases between the germline ends. Here the CDR3 reads CASNGAGVDSYEQYF. The CDR3 DNA reads as TGTGCCAGCAACGGGGCGGGCGTTGACTCCTACGAGCAGTACTTC.

This clonotype was picked up many times. This sequence joins TRBV6-1 and TRBJ1-4; D is possibly TRBD1 (6 bases). This CDR3 is 17 amino acids long. Trimming removed 5 bases at V and 5 bases at J, with 21 bases between. Germline V lookup: CDR1 MNHNS, CDR2 SASEGT. DNA of the CDR3: TGTGCCAGCAGTTCCTACCCTACCGGGACAAAAAATGAAAAACTGTTTTTT. Translation: CASSSYPTGTKNEKLFF.

This chain connects TRBV5-1 to TRBJ2-5, with TRBD1 as a possible D gene (5 bases). V was trimmed by 0 bases and J by 4 bases, leaving 16 bases between them. The germline V gene encodes CDR1 SGHRS and CDR2 YFSETQ. The CDR3 is made up of 16 amino acids. CDR3 region: CASSLVYRTRVETQYF. CDR3 nucleotides: TGCGCCAGCAGCTTGGTATATCGGACAAGGGTAGAGACCCAGTACTTC.

Remarks on this clonotype: Sequence at one end of the junction differs from germline and may be a read error. This chain joins TRBV6-1 and TRBJ2-2, with 15 positions matching TRBD2. The CDR3 sequence is 18 residues long. Per germline, CDR1 MNHNS and CDR2 SASEGT. As DNA, the CDR3 is TGTGCCGGCAGTCGTGGACTAGCGGGAGGGTCGAACACCGGGGAGCTGTTTTTT. Protein sequence: CAGSRGLAGGSNTGELFF.

Here the CDR3 DNA reads TGTGCCAGCAGCTCAGGGTGGGGCACCGGGGAGCTGTTTTTT. Protein: CASSSGWGTGELFF. This sequence joins TRBV7-2 and TRBJ2-2; perhaps TRBD1 as D (5 bases). The germline V gene encodes CDR1 SGHTA and CDR2 FQGNSA. The CDR3 is made up of 14 amino acids. V was pared by 4 bases and J by 4 bases, with 10 bases between.

The rearrangement links TRBV9 to TRBJ2-3; D is perhaps TRBD2 (6 bases). Per the germline V gene, CDR1 is SGDLS and CDR2 is YYNGEE. The ends were cut back, 2 bases at V and 0 bases at J, with 16 bases in the middle. CDR3 length: 17 residues. The CDR3 loop is CASSVFGTSTSTDTQYF. CDR3 nucleotides: TGTGCCAGCAGCGTTTTCGGGACTTCGACTAGCACAGATACGCAGTATTTT.

This clonotype occurred many times. V usage is TRBV5-1 and J usage is TRBJ1-5; D is possibly TRBD1 (5 bases). V gave up 4 bases and J gave up 9 bases, with 14 bases separating them. The CDR3 spans 13 residues. CDR1 is SGHRS and CDR2 is YFSETQ in the germline V gene. CDR3: CASSPQGVGPQHF. Here the CDR3 DNA reads TGCGCCAGCAGCCCTCAGGGCGTGGGGCCCCAGCATTTT.

This clonotype was detected many times. This sequence joins TRBV5-1 and TRBJ2-7, with TRBD1 identical over 7 bases. The CDR3 extends over 16 amino acids. J was trimmed by 1 base and V by 3 bases; bases with no gene match: 10. Per the germline V gene, CDR1 is SGHRS and CDR2 is YFSETQ. The CDR3 sequence: CASSSTPPGQSYEQYF. The CDR3 DNA reads as TGCGCCAGCAGCTCGACTCCCCCGGGACAGTCCTACGAGCAGTACTTC. The full variable domain, completed using reference TRBV5-1 and TRBJ2-7, is KAGVTQTPRYLIKTRGQQVTLSCSPISGHRSVSWYQQTPGQGLQFLFEYFSETQRNKGNFPGRFSGRQFSNSRSEMNVSTLELGDSALYLCASSSTPPGQSYEQYFGPGTRLTVT.

The sample holds a few counts of this clonotype. The chain is built from TRBV20-1 and TRBJ2-3; 13 bases line up with TRBD2. The CDR3 runs 15 residues. The V segment lost 2 bases and the J segment 4 bases; nucleotides outside the gene matches: 3. Germline V CDR1 and CDR2: DFQATT, SNEGSKA (reference sequence). The CDR3: CSARRTSGSSDTQYF. CDR3 coding DNA: TGCAGTGCTAGACGGACTAGCGGGAGTTCAGATACGCAGTATTTT.

V usage is TRBV7-9 and J usage is TRBJ1-1; no reliable D call. Germline lookup yields CDR1 SEHNR and CDR2 FQNEAQ (reference sequence). CDR3 size: 16 residues. V was cut by 2 bases and J by 0 bases, with 13 bases left in between. In nucleotides, the CDR3 is TGTGCCAGCAGCTTAAACTGGGGAGCACTGAACACTGAAGCTTTCTTT. Encoded protein: CASSLNWGALNTEAFF. The full variable domain, with the rest looked up from reference TRBV7-9 and TRBJ1-1, is DTGVSQNPRHKITKRGQNVTFRCDPISEHNRLYWYRQTLGQGPEFLTYFQNEAQLEKSRLLSDRFSAERPKGSFSTLEIQRTEQGDSAMYLCASSLNWGALNTEAFFGQGTRLTVV.

At least ten counts were recorded for this clonotype. The V and J genes are TRBV12-3 or TRBV12-4 and TRBJ2-1, with 7 nucleotides matching TRBD2. The CDR3 has 14 residues. V lost 3 bases to trimming and J lost 9 bases; unmatched junction nucleotides: 8. CDR3 in DNA: TGTGCCAGCAGTTTGGGCGGGAGTTCGGCTGAGCAGTTCTTC. Amino acid sequence: CASSLGGSSAEQFF.

For the CDR3, the DNA is TGTGCCAGCAGCACGCGGGGGAACTATAATTCACCCCTCCACTTT. The encoded protein is CASSTRGNYNSPLHF. V usage is TRBV3-1 and J usage is TRBJ1-6; D might be TRBD1 (5 bases). Trimming took 5 bases from V and 3 from J, leaving 11 bases between them. The CDR3 runs to 15 residues. Germline lookup yields CDR1 LGHDT and CDR2 YNNKEL (reference sequence). The whole variable domain, remainder taken from reference TRBV3-1 and TRBJ1-6, is DTAVSQTPKYLVTQMGNDKSIKCEQNLGHDTMYWYKQDSKKFLKIMFSYNNKELIINETVPNRFSPKSPDKAHLNLHINSLELGDSAVYFCASSTRGNYNSPLHFGNGTRLTVT.

Remarks on this clonotype: Just one base apart from a much larger clone, this may be a read error. The V call is TRBV16, the J call TRBJ2-1; 9 positions match TRBD2. The CDR3 runs to 15 residues. Germline assignment: CDR1 KGHSY and CDR2 FQNENV. The ends lost 4 bases at V and 7 bases at J; junction bases unmatched: 8. The CDR3 loop is CASSRGTSRNNEQFF. The CDR3 coding sequence is TGTGCCAGCAGCCGCGGGACTAGCAGGAATAATGAGCAGTTCTTC.

This clonotype has ten or more counts. The chain recombines TRBV2 with TRBJ2-5; 11 bases match TRBD2. The V and J ends lost 2 bases and 4 bases, in that order; junction bases with no gene match: 0. Germline V gene lookup returns CDR1 SNHLY and CDR2 FYNNEI. The CDR3 sequence is 14 residues long. CDR3 sequence reads: CASSELAGGETQYF. In nucleotides, the CDR3 is TGTGCCAGCAGTGAACTAGCGGGAGGAGAGACCCAGTACTTC.

The V call is TRBV19, the J call TRBJ2-1; tentatively, D is TRBD1 (7 bases). V was pared by 3 bases and J by 6 bases, with 18 bases between. Looked up from germline, CDR1 is LNHDA and CDR2 is SQIVND (reference sequence). The CDR3 totals 16 residues. The CDR3 here is CASSITQGVTSNEQFF. CDR3 sequence (DNA): TGTGCCAGTAGTATCACCCAGGGGGTGACTAGCAATGAGCAGTTCTTC.

This clonotype has just a few counts. This chain connects TRBV4-2 to TRBJ1-1; unclear D gene. V lost 1 base to trimming and J lost 6 bases, with 12 bases between them. Germline CDR1 is LGHNA and CDR2 is YNFKEQ. The CDR3 runs to 14 residues. CDR3 amino acids: CASSQGGGGAEAFF. CDR3 in DNA: TGTGCCAGCAGCCAAGGAGGTGGTGGGGCTGAAGCTTTCTTT.

This clonotype was seen more than once but under ten times. The chain couples TRBV25-1 to TRBJ2-3; D is uncertain. The germline V and J ends were trimmed by 3 bases and 0 bases, with 10 bases remaining between them. This CDR3 comprises 15 residues. Germline loops: CDR1 MGHDK, CDR2 SYGVNS. In DNA form, the CDR3 reads TGTGCCAGCAGTGAGGACCGCTTCAGCACAGATACGCAGTATTTT. It translates to CASSEDRFSTDTQYF.